Listed below are T cell receptor beta chains from one sample, sequenced in a study of blood T cell repertoires in COVID-19. TCRdb keeps only in-frame clones here, not all; method: immunoSEQ multiplex PCR. This sample yields under 200,000 clones, of which about nine tenths are seen a single time; around 4% belongs to the top ten. The material sequenced was peripheral blood. These receptors were collected from a woman between 70 and 85 years old with acute or convalescent COVID-19. The CDR3 runs from the conserved cysteine through the conserved F or W. A D gene is named only where the DNA matches it firmly. Expanded clones get a size class; other rows say once, few or many, or leave the size out.

abundance,j_gene,d_gene,v_gene,CDR3nt,CDR3aa
.,TRBJ1-5,TRBD1,TRBV7-2,TGTGCCAGCAGCCCCAAGGACAGGGCTAGCAATCAGCCCCAGCATTTT,CASSPKDRASNQPQHF
.,TRBJ2-5,TRBD2,TRBV7-2,TGTGCCAGCAGCCGTAGGACTAGCGGGAGTGGAAGGGCAGAGACCCAGTACTTC,CASSRRTSGSGRAETQYF
.,TRBJ2-5,.,TRBV6-2/TRBV6-3,TGTGCCAGCAGTCTCAGGGGAAAGGGTCAAGAGACCCAGTACTTC,CASSLRGKGQETQYF
.,TRBJ1-1,TRBD1,TRBV12-3/TRBV12-4,TGTGCCAGCAGTTTGGAACAGGGGATGGGGGCTTTCTTT,CASSLEQGMGAFF
.,TRBJ1-6,.,TRBV6-1,TGTGCCAGCAGTGAGAGAAATTCACCCCTCCACTTT,CASSERNSPLHF
.,TRBJ2-4,.,TRBV28,TGTGCCAGCAGTTTTGGGCAGAAGGGGAACATTCAGTACTTC,CASSFGQKGNIQYF
.,TRBJ2-1,TRBD1,TRBV6-5,TGTGCCAGCAGGAAGACAGGGGTTAATGAGCAGTTCTTC,CASRKTGVNEQFF
.,TRBJ1-6,.,TRBV3-1/TRBV3-2,TGTGCCAGCAGCCAAGCCTGGGGGGTGGATTCACCCCTCCACTTT,CASSQAWGVDSPLHF
once,TRBJ1-5,TRBD1,TRBV7-2,TGTGCCAGCAGCTTAGCCCCCCCCGGACAGGGAAGCCAGCCCCAGCATTTT,CASSLAPPGQGSQPQHF
.,TRBJ2-1,TRBD2,TRBV11-3,TGTGCCAGCAGCCCCGGGACTAGCGGGAGGGGTGAGCAGTTCTTC,CASSPGTSGRGEQFF
once,TRBJ2-5,.,TRBV5-6,TGTGCCAGCAGCTTAAGGACAATTTGGGAGACCCAGTACTTC,CASSLRTIWETQYF
few,TRBJ1-1,.,TRBV5-1,TGCGCCAGCAGCCCGATGAGGGCAGGCACTGAAGCTTTCTTT,CASSPMRAGTEAFF
.,TRBJ1-3,TRBD1,TRBV7-9,TGTGCCAGCAGCTTGACAGGGAACTCTGGAAACACCATATATTTT,CASSLTGNSGNTIYF
.,TRBJ2-6,.,TRBV30,TGTGCCTGGACAGGGGGGTCTGGGGCCAACGTCCTGACTTTC,CAWTGGSGANVLTF
.,TRBJ2-7,TRBD1,TRBV30,TGTGCCTGGAGTCGGGACAGGGGTTTCTACGAGCAGTACTTC,CAWSRDRGFYEQYF
.,TRBJ2-3,.,TRBV6-6,TGTGCCAGCAGCGAGTGGGGCGGGGCCAGCACAGATACGCAGTATTTT,CASSEWGGASTDTQYF
.,TRBJ2-2,TRBD2,TRBV7-7,TGTGCCAGCAGCCATAGCGGGCGGAACACCGGGGAGCTGTTTTTT,CASSHSGRNTGELFF
.,TRBJ1-2,.,TRBV7-2,TGTGCCAGCAGTTCCAGTTCCGGCCCCTCCGGGGATGGCTACACCTTC,CASSSSSGPSGDGYTF
.,TRBJ2-7,.,TRBV19,TGTGCCAGTAGTAGAGGACAACACTCCTACGAGCAGTACTTC,CASSRGQHSYEQYF
.,TRBJ2-5,TRBD1,TRBV5-1,TGCGCCAGCAGCCCCGGACAGGGGGCGGTGAATGGGCAAGAGACCCAGTACTTC,CASSPGQGAVNGQETQYF
.,TRBJ2-2,TRBD2,TRBV7-9,TGTGCCAGCAGCTCGGGAGGGCAGGGGAGTACCGGGGAGCTGTTTTTT,CASSSGGQGSTGELFF
.,TRBJ1-2,.,TRBV6-5,TGTGCCAGCAGTTATAAGGGAGGCTATGGCTACACCTTC,CASSYKGGYGYTF
.,TRBJ2-7,TRBD1,TRBV5-1,TGCGCCAGCAGCCACTTGTGGGGTCGGGACAGGGAGGGGGAGCAGTACTTC,CASSHLWGRDREGEQYF
.,TRBJ2-7,.,TRBV9,TGTGCCAGCAGCGTGCAGGGGCAACCCTCCTACGAGCAGTACTTC,CASSVQGQPSYEQYF
once,TRBJ2-7,TRBD2,TRBV6-5,TGTGCCAGCAGGGTCTGGCGGGAGTCGTCCTACGAGCAGTACTTC,CASRVWRESSYEQYF
.,TRBJ1-2,TRBD1,TRBV24-1,TGTGCCACCAGTGACGATAACAGGGGACTCTATGGCTACACCTTC,CATSDDNRGLYGYTF
.,TRBJ1-5,.,TRBV6-5,TGTGCCAGCCGAGACAGGTTCGAAGGGCATCAGCCCCAGCATTTT,CASRDRFEGHQPQHF
.,TRBJ2-2,TRBD2,TRBV30,TGTGCCTGGCTAACCCACGCTAGCGGGGGGATCACCGGGGAGCTGTTTTTT,CAWLTHASGGITGELFF
.,TRBJ1-1,.,TRBV7-9,TGTGCCAGCAGCCCCCTACGGGGAAATACTGAAGCTTTCTTT,CASSPLRGNTEAFF
.,TRBJ2-7,TRBD2,TRBV10-2,TGCGCCAGCAGTAGTACCGGGACTAGCGGGGGGGCCAACGAGCAGTACTTC,CASSSTGTSGGANEQYF
.,TRBJ2-1,.,TRBV2,TGTGCCAGCAGGGTGGCTGCCGACAATGAGCAGTTCTTC,CASRVAADNEQFF
.,TRBJ2-5,.,TRBV5-1,TGCGCCAGCAGCTTGTCGTTAGCGGTGTACCAAGAGACCCAGTACTTC,CASSLSLAVYQETQYF
.,TRBJ1-2,.,TRBV6-5,TGTGCCAGCAGTTACACGACAGAGAACTATGGCTACACCTTC,CASSYTTENYGYTF
.,TRBJ1-2,TRBD1,TRBV7-2,TGTGCCAGCAGTCACCTCATGGGACAGCCTGCGAGCTACACCTTC,CASSHLMGQPASYTF
once,TRBJ2-2,TRBD2,TRBV4-3,TGCGCCAGCAGCCAAGAGACTAGCGGGAGAGGGGAGCTGTTTTTT,CASSQETSGRGELFF
.,TRBJ2-2,.,TRBV27,TGTGCCAGCAGTCTCTCGGGCACCGGGGAGCTGTTTTTT,CASSLSGTGELFF
.,TRBJ2-7,TRBD1,TRBV29-1,TGCAGCGTGGGACAGGGGTCCTACGAGCAGTACTTC,CSVGQGSYEQYF
few,TRBJ1-2,.,TRBV7-2,TGTGCCAGCAGCTTAATCTGGGGAGGCAGTGGCTACACCTTC,CASSLIWGGSGYTF
.,TRBJ1-1,TRBD1,TRBV29-1,TGCAGCGTGAGCAGGGGGCTTAACACTGAAGCTTTCTTT,CSVSRGLNTEAFF
.,TRBJ2-2,.,TRBV5-8,TGTGCCAGCAGCTTCCCGCGAGGGCTAGCCACCGGGGAGCTGTTTTTT,CASSFPRGLATGELFF
.,TRBJ1-6,.,TRBV9,TGTGCCAGCAGCGCGGGGGGACATTCGAATTCACCCCTCCACTTT,CASSAGGHSNSPLHF
.,TRBJ1-2,TRBD1,TRBV4-3,TGCGCCAGCAGCCGGGACAGCTCTAACTATGGCTACACCTTC,CASSRDSSNYGYTF
.,TRBJ1-1,.,TRBV4-3,TGCGCCAGCAGCCAAGACGGGTTCTTGGGCACTGAAGCTTTCTTT,CASSQDGFLGTEAFF
.,TRBJ2-1,TRBD2,TRBV15,TGTGCCACCAGCAAAAGCGGGACCTACAATGAGCAGTTCTTC,CATSKSGTYNEQFF
.,TRBJ2-7,.,TRBV3-1/TRBV3-2,TGTGCCAGCAGCCGCGGGACAGCTTACGAGCAGTACTTC,CASSRGTAYEQYF
.,TRBJ1-5,.,TRBV5-1,TGCGCCAGCAGCTCAGGGGACCTGAATCAGCCCCAGCATTTT,CASSSGDLNQPQHF
.,TRBJ2-7,.,TRBV10-3,TGTGCCATCAGTGAGTCGAATGCAGGGCACGAGCAGTACTTC,CAISESNAGHEQYF